This note documents a single TCR beta chain sequence. No antigen is known for it. Nothing much larger sits one base from this clone, and base qualities are not available. The library was generated by the immunoSEQ multiplex PCR assay. For the multiplex PCR, a mixture combining 60 forward primers for TCR Vbeta segments and 13 reverse primers for TCR Jbeta segments was used. The CDR3 region of rearranged TCR beta genes was amplified from genomic DNA by a multiplex PCR assay. The amplified TCR beta libraries were sequenced on the Illumina HiSeq System as 87-base-pair reads. The paper's data handling went like this. A later analysis tallied roughly 78 million unique TCR beta chains across the 610 or so repertoires, and 10 million to 11 million of those chains were shared by two or more donors. Raw reads were error-corrected and collapsed into unique sequences with a nearest-neighbor algorithm that merged closely related sequences to remove PCR and sequencing errors. Alignment of CDR3 sequences to IMGT reference sequences was used to assign V, D and J gene segments. For a sequence to be retained, a match of at least six nucleotides was required to both a V gene segment and a J gene segment. Rearrangements were called productive when the CDR3 lacked stop codons and stayed in frame with V and J; all others were non-productive. Following IMGT convention, CDR3 was defined as the stretch from the second conserved V-encoded cysteine to the conserved J-encoded phenylalanine. Sequences without an unambiguous match to a single V gene segment were excluded from the earlier analysis of 587 of the donors. An earlier analysis of about 590 of the donors classified V segments as functional when productive rearrangements were above 56.7% and as segregating when the standard deviation between donors was above 5%. A statistical classification framework was built to diagnose cytomegalovirus status from the catalog of TCR beta chain sequences. V and J gene assignment, in a later analysis, came from comparing TCR nucleotide sequences with IMGT/GENE-DB human TR gene sequences. In a later analysis, CDR3 sequences and most-parsimonious VDJ recombination scenarios were assigned using the TCRdist pipeline. In a later analysis, every TCR beta chain was defined by the combination of its CDR3 amino acid sequence and its V-gene family, and reads without a unique V-gene family were dropped. A later analysis removed several hundred highly shared, low-generation-probability nucleotide sequences to deal with suspected cross-contamination and a sequencing artifact. In a later analysis, a clonal expansion index for each public chain was calculated from normalized within-repertoire ranks of inferred template counts. In a later analysis, generation probabilities were computed using a VDJ recombination model fitted to out-of-frame rearrangements, and the results were checked against IGoR. In a later analysis, hypergeometric tests were used to score TCR-TCR, TCR-HLA and TCR-CMV co-occurrence, with a repertoire-size bias correction applied to TCR pairs. A later analysis estimated false discovery rates by permuting HLA or CMV assignments 20 times. In a later analysis, co-occurring TCRs were grouped with DBSCAN, and TCRdist sequence similarity was added when clustering was performed within HLA-allele-positive subsets. Repertoires with fewer than 30,000 or more than 120,000 public chains were left out of co-occurrence clustering, as were four to six repertoires with anomalous nucleotide sharing. TCRdb re-hosts the immuneACCESS table, in-frame sequences only. Its copies lack some clones; in the studies checked, an unresolved V gene accounts for under half of them, and the cause for the rest is not known. For V, J and clone size, that table is used; D and trimming come from the DNA. The sample table shows 100,000 to 150,000 clones, and around 9% are seen once. The ten largest clonotypes hold roughly 7% of the sample.

Based on the germline V gene, the CDR1 and CDR2 sequences are ENHRY and SYGVKD. V is pared back by 6 bases and J by 1 base, with 12 bases lying between the germline termini. The CDR3 runs 14 residues from the cysteine to the phenylalanine. Only the CDR3 DNA is retained, 42 bases long and in frame from the first base. The data were obtained in a study of cytomegalovirus exposure and HLA in healthy donors (dated by TCRdb to the late 2010s). Regarding the research as a whole: An earlier analysis of several hundred of the donors reported 250 to 300 Gb of sequence data and 117 million unique TCR beta sequences from roughly 180 million T cells. An early release covering about 600 HLA-typed donors comprised about 300 gigabases of sequencing data and around 80 million unique TCR sequences. The genetic ancestry cluster associated with self-reported Caucasian donors included over 80% of the roughly 400 genotyped donors. The study was designed to test whether signatures of past pathogen exposure could be identified by cataloging public T cell receptors. Using immunosequencing, the study profiled T cell repertoires from roughly 650 subjects and related those repertoires to cytomegalovirus serostatus. Along with the roughly 670-subject first cohort, a separate validation cohort of over 90 different subjects was used. To predict cytomegalovirus infection status, the study brought together high-throughput TCR immunosequencing, statistical association of individual TCRs with disease status, and machine learning. To study patterns of TCR occurrence, a later analysis re-analyzed previously published TCR beta repertoires from several hundred donors and added high-resolution HLA genotyping. The later analysis used no new phenotypic data to find candidate immune exposures, relying instead on TCR beta sequences and their occurrence across donors. To decide whether each TCR beta V gene segment behaved as functional or pseudogenic, an earlier analysis of nearly 600 of the donors relied on high-throughput TCR beta sequencing. Donor age, sex, ethnicity and CMV serostatus were compiled alongside the repertoire data. Genome-wide SNP genotypes for about 65% of the roughly 700 donors were used in a later genetic analysis, which treated that subset as a discovery cohort. All discovery cohort repertoires had been generated using a single sequencing platform. Class I and class II HLA loci were covered by the typing at four-digit resolution. The number of typed donors differed by locus: roughly 629-640 for A, B, C, DRB1 and DQB1; 522 for DQA1; 606 for DPA1; and around 490 for DPB1. About 5 DR-DQ haplotypes were handled as single units for association and clustering, since linkage in the cohort was strong. Across 398 genotyped donors of the cohort, an average of roughly 200,000 unique TCR beta nucleotide sequences per donor were sequenced, and 15% to 20% of those sequences were non-productive.

The cohort consisted of 600 to 750 healthy bone marrow donors. At the time of sampling, all cohort members were nominally healthy, though unrecorded immune exposures were likely present. The donor tested CMV seropositive and was one of the 289 seropositive cohort members. A peripheral blood sample was collected from each donor, and TCR beta sequencing was performed on peripheral blood mononuclear cells. Genomic DNA was extracted from the blood cell samples with the Qiagen DNeasy Blood Extraction Kit. Overall study outcomes, separate from this receptor: Most TCR sequences were seen in very few donors, while some public TCRs were found in many individuals. CMV serostatus was the only immune exposure information available for the cohort. Because HLA typing was missing for some donors at each locus, association tests included only the typed subset. A later analysis found that most CMV-associated TCR beta chains appeared HLA-restricted, with HLA associations seemingly driven largely by CMV exposure. Some IMGT-functional V segments, including TRBV6-2 and TRBV6-3, could not be distinguished by the 87-base-pair reads and were therefore excluded. Broadly in line with IMGT annotations, most TCR beta V segments showed up in productive rearrangements about 87% or about 30% of the time in an earlier analysis of 587 of the donors. Roughly uniform sequencing depth across donors was assumed in presence/absence analyses, although this assumption may not hold. Linkage disequilibrium might explain the correlated functional status among segregating V segments, but an unknown experimental factor could not be excluded. The cohort was sequenced for TCR beta chains only, and without alpha or paired-chain data the features that could be detected were limited. At a false discovery rate of 0.05, a later analysis linked approximately 18,000 TCR beta sequences to specific HLA alleles. The authors suggested that the approach could potentially be generalized to other disease states and immunological phenotypes. Several of the top co-occurrence clusters appeared to be linked to parvovirus B19, influenza, CMV and Epstein-Barr virus, according to a later analysis. The classifier was reported to diagnose cytomegalovirus status with high specificity and sensitivity in both the original and validation cohorts. The study gave a list of 150 to 200 TCR beta chains associated with cytomegalovirus. In vitro tests confirmed that a few of the cytomegalovirus-associated TCR beta chains recognize cytomegalovirus antigens. A cluster of highly shared sequence variants was judged likely to represent a technical artifact of the sequencing pipeline. A later genetic analysis reported fewer N-insertions in productive TCRs among donors in an Asian-associated ancestry cluster than the roughly 700-donor mean. A further reported finding was that TCR beta sequences accurately predicted the HLA-A and HLA-B alleles for most subjects in the first cohort. Strong co-occurrence of HLA alleles, especially DR and DQ, made assigning TCR associations to individual alleles difficult. In a later genetic analysis, a missense DCLRE1C variant was associated with V-gene and J-gene trimming of TCR beta chains, and the association was replicated in an independent cohort. A later analysis found that HLA-associated TCR beta chains were more clonally expanded and had lower generation probabilities than equally common non-associated chains. In a later analysis, TCR association rates were found to vary across HLA loci, with the most associated TCRs seen for DRB1 alleles and the fewest for HLA-C alleles. The earlier analysis of some 540 of the donors excluded some 16 rarely observed V segments, including chromosome 9 orphons, because counts were too low.

Material for sequencing was PBMCs. Recombination joined TRBV10-3 with TRBJ1-1, with a weak D call of TRBD1 (6 bases match). The origin of this receptor is a woman in her thirties or forties in good health and CMV-seropositive. The CDR3 is CAIRERGKNTEAFF. The nucleotides read TGTGCCATCAGAGAAAGGGGGAAGAACACTGAAGCTTTCTTT.